This T cell receptor beta chain was identified in a study of T-cell reconstitution after alpha-beta-depleted transplantation in children. General study findings and limits: There were some patients whose high TCRbeta diversity at day 60 came from surviving recipient T cells and thymic progenitors. The main origin of T-cell counts and diversity one year after transplant was newly produced T cells. Several hundred expanded graft clones reportedly gave rise to the alpha-beta T cells present about two months after transplant.

For TCRbeta, the library was prepared with unique molecular identifiers. TCRdb re-derived calls from the PCR reads in MiXCR, one entry per CDR3 protein. Here the sample spans 220,000 or so distinct CDR3 sequences, less than 9% being singletons. As to this clonotype: Its antigen is currently unknown. It may be a read error: a sequence one base away is much more abundant.

The V gene's germline CDR1 is DFQATT and CDR2 SNEGSKA (reference sequence). The CDR3 length is 17 residues. The gene calls are TRBV20-1 and TRBJ2-1, with 14 bases fitting TRBD2. This TCR was sampled from a male patient aged 10 to 17 who had a stem cell transplant for acute lymphoblastic leukemia, so the T cells may come from the graft donor. Sequenced here: PBMCs, mostly from graft donor cells, sampled 180 days after TCRalphabeta/CD19-depleted stem cell transplant. CDR3 region: CCASRTSGRFSYNEQFF. CDR3 nucleotides: TGCTGTGCTAGTCGGACTAGCGGGAGGTTCTCCTACAATGAGCAGTTCTTC.